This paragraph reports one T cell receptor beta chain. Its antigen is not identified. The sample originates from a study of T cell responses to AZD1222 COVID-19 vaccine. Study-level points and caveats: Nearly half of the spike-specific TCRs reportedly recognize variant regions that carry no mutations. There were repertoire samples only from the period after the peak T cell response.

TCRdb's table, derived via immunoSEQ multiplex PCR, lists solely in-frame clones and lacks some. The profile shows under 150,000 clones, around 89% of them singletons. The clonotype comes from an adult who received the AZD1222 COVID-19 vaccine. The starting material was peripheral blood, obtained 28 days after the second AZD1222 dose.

The CDR3 loop is CASSRPGQTSYEQYF. The CDR3 coding sequence is TGTGCCAGTAGTAGGCCCGGGCAGACCTCCTACGAGCAGTACTTC. The chain has TRBV19 and TRBJ2-7; D not resolved. The CDR3 has 15 residues. CDR1 LNHDA and CDR2 SQIVND come from the germline V gene (reference sequence). V dropped 4 bases and J dropped 0 bases, with 13 bases sitting between them.